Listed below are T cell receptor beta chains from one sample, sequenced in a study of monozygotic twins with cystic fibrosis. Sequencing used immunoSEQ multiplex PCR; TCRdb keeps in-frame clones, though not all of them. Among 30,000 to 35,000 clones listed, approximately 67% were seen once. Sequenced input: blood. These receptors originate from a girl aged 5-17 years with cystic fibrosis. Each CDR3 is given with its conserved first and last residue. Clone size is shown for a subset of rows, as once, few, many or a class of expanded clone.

CDR3: CASSQAGLAGGPVSGANVLTF
size: NA
V: TRBV23-1
J: TRBJ2-6

CDR3: CASSQDGPAAREPQHF
size: NA
V: TRBV4-1
J: TRBJ1-5

CDR3: CASSPRQAYEQYF
size: NA
V: TRBV19
J: TRBJ2-7

CDR3: CATSRGTGATQPQHF
size: few
V: TRBV15
J: TRBJ1-5

CDR3: CASSIGGTRYEQYF
size: NA
V: TRBV13
J: TRBJ2-7

CDR3: CASSSGSGGETQYF
size: NA
V: TRBV28
J: TRBJ2-5

CDR3: CASSFSLLNTGELFF
size: NA
V: TRBV4-1
J: TRBJ2-2

CDR3: CASSFRLAGTYEQYF
size: once
V: TRBV4-1
J: TRBJ2-7

CDR3: CASSQGSNRETQYF
size: NA
V: TRBV4-2
J: TRBJ2-5

CDR3: CASMSGATYEQYF
size: NA
V: TRBV27
J: TRBJ2-7

CDR3: CASSVAFQDTDTQYF
size: NA
V: TRBV9
J: TRBJ2-3

CDR3: CASTSEGEAGANVLTF
size: NA
V: TRBV13
J: TRBJ2-6

CDR3: CASLVGGTDTQYF
size: once
V: TRBV11-2
J: TRBJ2-3

CDR3: CRATNTEAFF
size: few
V: TRBV20-1
J: TRBJ1-1

CDR3: CASSDEDGGALQETQYF
size: NA
V: TRBV6-4
J: TRBJ2-5